The present T cell receptor (beta chain) was sequenced within a study of blood T cell repertoires in COVID-19. Original data processing: Nucleated cell number was recorded as an estimate derived from reference gene primer amplification. Assay used: immunoSEQ multiplex PCR; TCRdb lists only in-frame clones, some missing. Clone size and the V and J calls come from that table; the DNA yielded D and trimming. Of around 120,000 clones listed, roughly 80% are singletons. CDR3 size: 14 residues. V dropped 1 base and J dropped 3; count of bases not matched to a gene: 3. Germline CDR1 and CDR2: SGHRS and YFSETQ.

The sequence derives from a man aged 70-80 years with acute or convalescent COVID-19. V gene TRBV5-1 combines with J gene TRBJ2-5; 7 bases line up with TRBD2. Sample: peripheral blood. The CDR3 DNA is TGCGCCAGCAGCTTGACTAGCGCCGAAGAGACCCAGTACTTC. As protein: CASSLTSAEETQYF.